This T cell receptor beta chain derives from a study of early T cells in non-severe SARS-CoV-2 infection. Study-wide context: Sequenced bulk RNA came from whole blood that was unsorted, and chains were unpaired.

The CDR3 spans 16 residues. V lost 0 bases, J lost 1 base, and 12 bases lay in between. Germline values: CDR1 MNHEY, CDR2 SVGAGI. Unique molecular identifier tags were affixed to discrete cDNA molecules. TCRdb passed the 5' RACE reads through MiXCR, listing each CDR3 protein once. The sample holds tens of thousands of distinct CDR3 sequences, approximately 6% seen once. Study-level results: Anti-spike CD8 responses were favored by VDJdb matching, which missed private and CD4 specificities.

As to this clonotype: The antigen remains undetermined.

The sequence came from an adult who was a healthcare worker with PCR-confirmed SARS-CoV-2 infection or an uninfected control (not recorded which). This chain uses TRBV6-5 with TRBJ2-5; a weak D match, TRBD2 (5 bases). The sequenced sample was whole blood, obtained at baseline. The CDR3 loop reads CASSYSLAGAQETQYF. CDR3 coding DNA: TGTGCCAGCAGTTACTCCCTAGCTGGCGCCCAAGAGACCCAGTACTTC.